The 27 T cell receptor beta chains in this list originate from one sample, sequenced in a study of T cell repertoires in cytomegalovirus infection. TCRdb used MiXCR to reprocess the reads, holding one entry per CDR3 protein. The table includes about 600,000 distinct CDR3 sequences, 20% to 25% detected once. Sequenced sample: CD8+ T cells from PBMCs. These receptors were obtained from a human donor in good health (CMV status not recorded). Some clones in this sample may be carry-over from other donors' samples.

This clonotype has only a few counts. This chain links TRBV7-9 with TRBJ2-5, with 8 bases fitting TRBD1. After removal of 3 bases from V and 1 base from J, the junction contained 4 bases not matched to a gene. Germline loops: CDR1 SEHNR, CDR2 FQNEAQ (reference sequence). The CDR3 runs 15 residues. Here the CDR3 reads CASSLGTGTQETQYF. DNA of the CDR3: TGTGCCAGCAGCTTGGGGACAGGTACCCAAGAGACCCAGTACTTC.

This clonotype was picked up a small number of times. V and J are TRBV7-9 and TRBJ2-7; weak D call: TRBD2 (5 bases). Germline CDR1 is SEHNR and CDR2 is FQNEAQ (reference sequence). This CDR3 has 15 amino acids. Trimming stripped 3 bases from V and 0 bases from J, with 12 bases between. The CDR3 coding sequence is TGTGCCAGCAGCTTGAGTAGCGTCGGCTCCTACGAGCAGTACGTC. This encodes CASSLSSVGSYEQYV.

The chain joins TRBV10-3 to TRBJ1-1; no clear D. Germline V gene data show CDR1 as ENHRY and CDR2 as SYGVKD. The V end lost 6 bases, the J end lost 1 base, and 12 bases lay between the germline ends. The CDR3 totals 14 residues. CDR3 sequence: CAIRTEAGNTEAFF. Written as DNA, the CDR3 is TGTGCCATCAGGACTGAGGCAGGGAACACTGAAGCTTTCTTT.

This clonotype has a count of ten or more. This chain links TRBV7-9 with TRBJ1-3; D is unresolved. CDR3 size: 14 residues. Trimming stripped 5 bases from V and 0 bases from J, with 8 bases between. CDR1 is SEHNR, CDR2 FQNEAQ, per germline (reference sequence). CDR3 in amino acids: CASSVDFSGNTIYF. In DNA, the CDR3 is TGTGCCAGCAGCGTCGACTTCTCTGGAAACACCATATATTTT.

V is TRBV28 and J is TRBJ2-7; D gene uncertain. Trimming cost V 4 bases and J 1 base, with 17 bases left between them. The CDR3 loop spans 16 amino acids. Germline CDR1 reads MDHEN; CDR2 reads SYDVKM. The CDR3 DNA reads as TGTGCCAGCAGTTCCCCCCTCGCCCGGCAATCCTACGAGCAGTACGTC. Its translation: CASSSPLARQSYEQYV.

This clonotype has at least ten counts. V and J are TRBV28 and TRBJ2-5; 8 positions match TRBD1. The junction had 8 bases not matched to a gene; V was cut back by 5 bases and J by 0 bases. The CDR3 covers 16 residues. Germline V gives CDR1 MDHEN, CDR2 SYDVKM. The CDR3 DNA follows: TGTGCCAGCAGTCTTACAGGGGGTGAGGACCAAGAGACCCAGTACTTC. Encoded protein: CASSLTGGEDQETQYF.

This chain joins TRBV20-1 and TRBJ1-5; TRBD1 matches 7 bases. The CDR3 has 16 amino acids. The V and J ends lost 0 bases and 3 bases, in that order; junction bases with no gene match: 8. CDR1 and CDR2 (germline): DFQATT, SNEGSKA (reference sequence). The CDR3 here is CSARDWEQGINQPQHF. The CDR3 DNA reads as TGCAGTGCTAGAGATTGGGAACAGGGGATCAATCAGCCCCAGCATTTT.

This sequence joins TRBV29-1 and TRBJ2-3, with 8 bases identical to TRBD1. The germline gives CDR1 SQVTM, CDR2 ANQGSEA. CDR3 length: 15 amino acids. J was trimmed by 6 bases and V by 3 bases; bases with no gene match: 11. Here the CDR3 DNA reads TGCAGCGTTGAGGGCAGGGGGCCAACCGAGGATACGCAGTATTTT. This gives the protein CSVEGRGPTEDTQYF.

In its sample, this clonotype was seen a few times. The chain uses TRBV11-2 and TRBJ2-1; D gene unclear. The CDR3 runs 12 residues. V lost 5 bases and J lost 8, with 10 bases in between. The V gene's germline CDR1 is SGHAT and CDR2 FQNNGV. In DNA, the CDR3 is TGTGCCAGCAGCGCCGAAATCCATGAGCAGTTCTTC. Its translation is CASSAEIHEQFF.

The chain recombines TRBV20-1 with TRBJ1-6; the match to TRBD1 covers 9 bases. Trimming cost V 6 bases and J 6 bases; bases outside gene matches: 33. The CDR3 loop spans 23 amino acids. The V gene's germline CDR1 is DFQATT and CDR2 SNEGSKA (reference sequence). This chain's CDR3 is CSAPDRGNPSSRKFSGRNSPLHF. The DNA for the CDR3 is TGCAGTGCCCCCGACAGGGGGAACCCATCCTCTCGAAAATTCTCTGGGCGTAATTCACCCCTCCACTTT.

This chain connects TRBV7-2 to TRBJ1-1; D unresolved. The CDR3 extends over 15 amino acids. In germline, CDR1 is SGHTA, CDR2 FQGNSA. V lost 1 base, J lost 3 bases, and 12 bases lay in between. DNA for the CDR3: TGTGCCAGCAGCTTAGTGGTGGGCGCGTACACTGAAGCTTTCTTT. It translates to CASSLVVGAYTEAFF.

This clonotype showed up just a few times. V gene TRBV5-4 combines with J gene TRBJ2-2; perhaps D is TRBD1 or TRBD2 (5 bases each). Trimming shortened V by 9 bases and J by 5 bases, and 14 bases separated the two germline ends. Germline CDR1 SGHNT, CDR2 YYREEE (reference sequence). The CDR3 is 13 amino acids. CDR3 coding DNA: TGTGCCACGCCGGGACCAGTAACCGGGGAGCTGTTTTTT. Translating gives CATPGPVTGELFF.

This chain uses TRBV7-9 with TRBJ2-3; no clear D gene. V shed 8 bases and J shed 4 bases, with 13 bases lying between them. Germline lookup yields CDR1 SEHNR and CDR2 FQNEAQ (reference sequence). This CDR3 region has 13 residues. The CDR3 reads CASPVRGADTQYF. The CDR3 nucleotides read TGTGCCAGCCCTGTAAGAGGTGCAGATACGCAGTATTTT.

V is TRBV6-1 and J is TRBJ2-3; D might be TRBD1 or TRBD2, each matching 5 bases. Germline CDR1 reads MNHNS; CDR2 reads SASEGT. The CDR3 is made up of 15 amino acids. V was shortened by 6 bases and J by 2 bases, with 15 bases between the two germline ends. The CDR3 protein is CASSRDPPPTDTQYF. The CDR3 DNA sequence: TGTGCCAGCAGCCGGGACCCCCCTCCCACAGATACGCAGTATTTT.

This clonotype was seen many times. The J gene is TRBJ2-2, the V gene TRBV7-6, with D unresolved. The germline V gene encodes CDR1 SGHVS and CDR2 FNYEAQ. The length of the CDR3 is 15 residues. The V gene lost 1 base and the J gene lost 4 bases, with 10 bases spanning the gap. DNA of the CDR3: TGTGCCAGCAGCTTAGGAGGTGTCGGCACCGGGGAGCTGTTTTTT. This gives the protein CASSLGGVGTGELFF.

The chain employs TRBV28 and TRBJ2-5; no clear D. The CDR3 runs to 16 residues. Germline CDR1 MDHEN, CDR2 SYDVKM. The V end was cut by 5 bases, the J end by 1 base, with 17 bases between. CDR3 nucleotides: TGTGCCAGCAGTACTGAACCCCAGGTTAGCCAAGAGACCCAGTACTTC. This gives the protein CASSTEPQVSQETQYF.

This clonotype has at least ten counts. V usage is TRBV4-3 and J usage is TRBJ2-2; tentative D call: TRBD2 (6 bases). The length of the CDR3 is 14 residues. The germline CDR1 and CDR2 sequences are LGHNA and YSLEER. The V gene lost 1 base and the J gene lost 7 bases, with 10 bases spanning the gap. The CDR3 DNA follows: TGCGCCAGCAGCCAAGGCGTGCGGGACGGGGAGCTGTTTTTT. Its translation is CASSQGVRDGELFF.

This chain connects TRBV29-1 to TRBJ2-1; D uncertain. The V gene's germline CDR1 is SQVTM and CDR2 ANQGSEA. This CDR3 has 14 residues. The V end was cut by 4 bases, the J end by 4 bases, with 14 bases between. The CDR3 nucleotides read TGCAGCGTTGCCCCCCGTGGCTCATACAATGAGCAGTTCTTC. Its translation is CSVAPRGSYNEQFF.

This clonotype was seen more than once but under ten times. The V and J genes are TRBV13 and TRBJ1-6; D perhaps matches TRBD1 (5 bases). This CDR3 is built from 13 residues. Trimming shortened V by 4 bases and J by 12 bases, and 13 bases separated the two germline ends. The germline V gene has CDR1 PRHDT and CDR2 FYEKMQ (reference sequence). Here the CDR3 reads CASSWGPTGPLHF. The CDR3 coding sequence is TGTGCCAGCAGCTGGGGACCGACCGGACCCCTCCACTTT.

This clonotype was observed at least ten times. The J gene is TRBJ1-5, the V gene TRBV28; no definite D call. Trimming took 6 bases from V and 0 from J, leaving 12 bases between them. CDR3 length: 15 amino acids. Germline V gene lookup returns CDR1 MDHEN and CDR2 SYDVKM. The CDR3 spells CASRMSSYSNQPQHF. CDR3 nucleotide sequence: TGTGCCAGCAGAATGAGCAGTTATAGCAATCAGCCCCAGCATTTT.

This chain uses TRBV2 with TRBJ2-7; TRBD1 agrees at 9 bases. Germline values: CDR1 SNHLY, CDR2 FYNNEI. The CDR3 loop spans 15 amino acids. Trimming cost V 6 bases and J 2 bases; bases outside gene matches: 8. The CDR3, as DNA: TGTGCCAGCAGCGCTGGGACAGGGCGAACCTACGAGCAGTACTTC. Protein sequence: CASSAGTGRTYEQYF.

This clonotype was detected a few times. The rearrangement links TRBV10-2 to TRBJ2-7; D not certain. The CDR3 runs to 11 residues. Germline values: CDR1 WSHSY, CDR2 SAAADI. The germline V and J ends were trimmed by 8 bases and 4 bases, with 9 bases remaining between them. In nucleotides, the CDR3 is TGCGCCAGCTTAAGTTCGTACGAGCAGTACTTC. Its protein is CASLSSYEQYF.

The V and J genes are TRBV19 and TRBJ1-5; TRBD1 matches 8 bases. This CDR3 region has 15 residues. Trimming removed 1 base from V and 7 bases from J; junction bases left unmatched: 6. Germline loops: CDR1 LNHDA, CDR2 SQIVND (reference sequence). CDR3 bases: TGTGCCAGTAGTATAGGGGACAGGTCAAGGCAGCCCCAGCATTTT. Translated: CASSIGDRSRQPQHF.

The genes are TRBV19 and TRBJ2-2; a possible D gene is TRBD1 (5 bases). Germline CDR1 reads LNHDA; CDR2 reads SQIVND (reference sequence). The CDR3 sequence is 14 residues long. With 6 bases removed from V and 7 bases from J, the gap between germline ends came to 15 bases. The CDR3 reads CASSTGSSGGELFF. The CDR3 DNA reads TGTGCCAGTAGCACAGGATCTTCGGGCGGGGAGCTGTTTTTT.

The chain combines TRBV29-1 with TRBJ1-4; no firm D call. Germline V lookup: CDR1 SQVTM, CDR2 ANQGSEA. This CDR3 has 13 residues. Trimming pared 2 bases from V and 6 bases from J, leaving 10 bases between. CDR3 amino acids: CSVEPLDHEKLFF. The CDR3 DNA follows: TGCAGCGTTGAACCCCTAGACCATGAAAAACTGTTTTTT.

This clonotype occurred a few times. The chain carries TRBV20-1 and TRBJ2-2; D call uncertain. V was pared by 1 base and J by 1 base, with 10 bases between. The CDR3 runs to 15 residues. Germline assignment: CDR1 DFQATT and CDR2 SNEGSKA (reference sequence). This chain's CDR3 is CSARGLSGNTGELFF. The CDR3 nucleotides read TGCAGTGCTAGAGGATTGTCCGGGAACACCGGGGAGCTGTTTTTT.

This clonotype was seen many times. J is TRBJ1-6 and V is TRBV7-6; 7 bases match TRBD1. Germline V CDR1 and CDR2: SGHVS, FNYEAQ. V dropped 3 bases and J dropped 7; count of bases not matched to a gene: 3. This CDR3 is 14 amino acids long. DNA of the CDR3: TGTGCCAGCAGCTTGTACAGGGGAAATTCACCCCTCCACTTT. Residues: CASSLYRGNSPLHF.